A selection of T cell receptor beta chains follows, all from one sample in a study of T cells in Graves' hyperthyroidism and ophthalmopathy. From the multiplex PCR reads, TCRdb called clonotypes with MiXCR, one entry per CDR3 protein. The table records hundreds of thousands of distinct CDR3 sequences, roughly 13% of them present only once. Source material: blood. These TCRs come from a woman in her 40s with Graves' ophthalmopathy. The conserved cysteine and the conserved F or W are not part of the CDR3 here.

v_call,cdr3_aa
TRBV7-6,ASSLVGGGFGYEQY
TRBV19,ASSIRAGGGEQY
TRBV12-3/TRBV12-4,ASSFREENYGYT
TRBV12-3/TRBV12-4,ASSFYGETQY
TRBV7-2,ASSLQREVEQY
TRBV5-1,ASSLGRLAGEAF
TRBV6-4,ASSDSRGTYNEQF
TRBV3-1,ASSQDVRGEAF
TRBV5-1,ASSGELAKNIQY
TRBV18,ASSPSRDEAF
TRBV11-2,ASSLVRGGGTDTQY
TRBV29-1,SVGENSGNTIY
TRBV29-1,SVEERVGVEQY
TRBV20-1,SAKVHMGGTEAF
TRBV29-1,SVVAGQSSNYGYT
TRBV20-1,SASDSGRGIKNIQY
TRBV6-5,ASSYSFGHTIYEQY